The 20 T cell receptor beta chains given below trace back to one sample, sequenced in a study of T cell repertoires in cytomegalovirus infection. TCRdb re-analysed the reads in MiXCR, keeping a single row per CDR3 protein. Of about 150,000 distinct CDR3 sequences listed, about a sixth were seen once; the top ten hold about 19%. Sequences were obtained from CD8+ T cells from PBMCs. These receptors were collected from a human donor in good health (CMV status not recorded). Some clones in this sample may be carry-over from other donors' samples.

There are a few counts of this clonotype. V is TRBV29-1 and J is TRBJ2-5, with D perhaps matching TRBD1 or TRBD2 (5 bases each). V dropped 2 bases and J dropped 1 base, with 8 bases sitting between them. In germline, CDR1 is SQVTM, CDR2 ANQGSEA. The length of the CDR3 is 13 residues. The CDR3 region is CSVEWGIQETQYF. For the CDR3, the DNA is TGCAGCGTTGAATGGGGGATCCAAGAGACCCAGTACTTC.

This clonotype was found a few times. The chain combines TRBV7-2 with TRBJ2-5; 11 bases are a match to TRBD2. CDR1 is SGHTA and CDR2 is FQGNSA in the germline V gene. The trim removed 5 bases at V and 5 bases at J, leaving 13 bases unmatched. The CDR3 is 17 residues long. CDR3 amino acids: CASSPFGASGRSETQYF. The CDR3 DNA sequence: TGTGCCAGCAGCCCCTTCGGGGCTAGCGGGAGGAGTGAGACCCAGTACTTC.

This clonotype has just a few counts. The chain combines TRBV29-1 with TRBJ2-2; D unresolved. The length of the CDR3 is 10 residues. The ends were cut back, 4 bases at V and 4 bases at J, with 1 base in the middle. The germline V gene encodes CDR1 SQVTM and CDR2 ANQGSEA. The CDR3 here is CSVGTGELFF. The CDR3 region has the DNA TGCAGCGTTGGCACCGGGGAGCTGTTTTTT.

J is TRBJ1-4 and V is TRBV7-6; D gene uncertain. This CDR3 spans 13 amino acids. Trimming left V 2 bases short and J 8 bases short, with 9 bases between. The germline V gene encodes CDR1 SGHVS and CDR2 FNYEAQ. In DNA, the CDR3 is TGTGCCAGCAGCTTATTCTCAGGAGAAAAACTGTTTTTT. Protein sequence: CASSLFSGEKLFF.

This clonotype was seen more than once but under ten times. The V and J genes are TRBV12-3 or TRBV12-4 and TRBJ1-1; unclear D gene. The CDR3 sequence is 17 residues long. Trimming stripped 6 bases from V and 0 bases from J, with 20 bases between. CDR3 sequence reads: CASSVFLLGPMNTEAFF. In DNA, the CDR3 is TGTGCCAGCAGCGTCTTTTTACTTGGACCCATGAACACTGAAGCTTTCTTT.

This chain links TRBV6-1 with TRBJ1-4, with no clear D. V lost 8 bases to trimming and J lost 0 bases, with 10 bases between them. Looked up from germline, CDR1 is MNHNS and CDR2 is SASEGT. There are 14 residues in the CDR3. CDR3 sequence: CASGTGATNEKLFF. The CDR3 DNA reads as TGTGCCAGCGGCACGGGAGCAACTAATGAAAAACTGTTTTTT.

The chain combines TRBV11-2 with TRBJ2-3; the D is unclear. Between the trimmed V and J ends, which lost 3 bases and 5 bases, there was a span of 18 bases. The CDR3 sequence is 16 residues long. In germline, CDR1 is SGHAT, CDR2 FQNNGV. CDR3 amino acids: CASSFKPMWSGDTQYF. In DNA, the CDR3 is TGTGCCAGCAGCTTTAAGCCCATGTGGAGTGGAGATACGCAGTATTTT.

The chain carries TRBV7-7 and TRBJ2-1; TRBD1 or TRBD2 may be the D gene (7 bases each). V gave up 5 bases and J gave up 1 base, with 18 bases separating them. CDR3 length: 17 amino acids. Germline V CDR1 and CDR2: SSHAT, FNYEAQ (reference sequence). The CDR3 reads CASSMDRRDYSYNEQFF. CDR3 coding DNA: TGTGCCAGCAGCATGGACAGGCGGGACTATTCCTACAATGAGCAGTTCTTC.

The chain recombines TRBV29-1 with TRBJ2-3; possibly TRBD1 or TRBD2 for D (5 bases each). Germline V gene sequence: CDR1 SQVTM, CDR2 ANQGSEA. V shed 6 bases and J shed 2 bases, with 18 bases lying between them. This CDR3 has 15 residues. The CDR3: CSVPDRDRPTDTQYF. The CDR3, as DNA: TGCAGCGTACCCGATAGGGACCGACCCACAGATACGCAGTATTTT.

The chain combines TRBV7-6 with TRBJ2-2; D ambiguous. This CDR3 is built from 14 residues. V shed 5 bases and J shed 9 bases, with 16 bases lying between them. Germline CDR1 is SGHVS and CDR2 is FNYEAQ. The CDR3 DNA is TGTGCCAGCAGCCCCTCGTCCGGTTGGAGGGAGCTGTTTTTT. This translates into CASSPSSGWRELFF.

The rearrangement joins TRBV6-2 or TRBV6-3 to TRBJ2-2, with D perhaps being TRBD1 or TRBD2 (5 bases each). This CDR3 has 11 residues. With 5 bases removed from V and 10 bases from J, the gap between germline ends came to 8 bases. From germline, CDR1 is MNHEY and CDR2 SVGEGT. As DNA, the CDR3 is TGTGCCAGCAGTGGGGGATCGGAGCTGTTTTTT. Protein: CASSGGSELFF.

V usage is TRBV12-3 or TRBV12-4 and J usage is TRBJ2-3, with TRBD2 matching 9 bases. Trimming at V came to 7 bases and at J to 1 base, leaving 9 bases not matched to a gene. The length of the CDR3 is 16 residues. The CDR3 DNA sequence: TGTGCCAGCAAACCTCTAGCGGGAAGGGGCACAGATACGCAGTATTTT. This gives the protein CASKPLAGRGTDTQYF.

This clonotype was seen ten or more times. The chain's CDR3 is CASSPTGPSYEQYF. CDR3 coding DNA: TGTGCCAGCAGCCCGACAGGTCCCTCCTACGAGCAGTACTTC. The gene calls are TRBV7-9 and TRBJ2-7; D perhaps matches TRBD1 (6 bases). V lost 5 bases, J lost 0 bases, and 11 bases lay in between. CDR1 is SEHNR and CDR2 is FQNEAQ in the germline V gene (reference sequence). This CDR3 is 14 amino acids long.

This sequence joins TRBV7-4 and TRBJ1-1; D not certain. The V gene's germline CDR1 is SGHVT and CDR2 SQSDAQ. CDR3 length: 11 amino acids. V lost 10 bases to trimming and J lost 7 bases, with 13 bases between them. The CDR3 protein is CATSAGFEAFF. The CDR3 coding sequence is TGTGCCACTTCGGCGGGTTTTGAAGCTTTCTTT.

The sample holds a few counts of this clonotype. This chain links TRBV7-2 with TRBJ2-1; TRBD2 matches at 8 bases. V was pared by 0 bases and J by 7 bases, with 5 bases of the junction left unmatched. This CDR3 is 15 amino acids long. Germline assignment: CDR1 SGHTA and CDR2 FQGNSA. The CDR3 here is CASSLASGAVNEQFF. CDR3 DNA sequence: TGTGCCAGCAGCTTAGCTAGCGGGGCCGTTAATGAGCAGTTCTTC.

This clonotype was seen many times. For the CDR3, the DNA is TGTGCCAGCTCACCACCCGGTAATGTAGGGGGCGTCGGCGTCTACGAGCAGTACTTC. This gives the protein CASSPPGNVGGVGVYEQYF. The genes are TRBV18 and TRBJ2-7; 7 bases align to TRBD1. This CDR3 comprises 19 residues. The J segment lost 3 bases and the V segment lost 0 bases, leaving 17 bases of the junction unmatched. Germline V lookup: CDR1 KGHSH, CDR2 LQKENI.

With regard to this clonotype: With a much larger clone just one base away, this may be a read error. The V call is TRBV6-2 or TRBV6-3, the J call TRBJ2-1; D assignment may be TRBD1 or TRBD2 (6 bases each). Germline loops: CDR1 MNHEY, CDR2 SVGEGT. The CDR3 consists of 18 residues. The CDR3 loop is CDSSFPTGRGSSYNEQFF. CDR3 DNA: TGTGACAGCAGTTTCCCTACAGGGCGGGGTAGCTCCTACAATGAGCAGTTCTTC.

This clonotype has more than one count but fewer than ten. The chain recombines TRBV29-1 with TRBJ2-7; D not resolved. The germline V gene has CDR1 SQVTM and CDR2 ANQGSEA. The V end was cut by 0 bases, the J end by 4 bases, with 7 bases between. This CDR3 has 12 amino acids. The CDR3 here is CSVEETEYEQYF. The CDR3 nucleotides are TGCAGCGTTGAAGAGACTGAGTACGAGCAGTACTTC.

The chain carries TRBV20-1 and TRBJ2-7; 8 nucleotides match TRBD2. V lost 0 bases and J lost 0; bases outside the gene matches: 7. Per the germline V gene, CDR1 is DFQATT and CDR2 is SNEGSKA (reference sequence). The CDR3 loop spans 16 amino acids. The CDR3 nucleotides read TGCAGTGCTAGAGACCCCTTAGCGGGGAGCTCCTACGAGCAGTACTTC. Translating it yields CSARDPLAGSSYEQYF.

The chain is built from TRBV20-1 and TRBJ2-7; D uncertain. Trimming removed 3 bases at V and 3 bases at J, with 12 bases between. Per germline, CDR1 DFQATT and CDR2 SNEGSKA (reference sequence). This CDR3 contains 13 residues. The CDR3 nucleotides are TGCAGTGCTAGTGGTGGTTACGGCTACGAGCAGTACTTC. Encoded protein: CSASGGYGYEQYF.